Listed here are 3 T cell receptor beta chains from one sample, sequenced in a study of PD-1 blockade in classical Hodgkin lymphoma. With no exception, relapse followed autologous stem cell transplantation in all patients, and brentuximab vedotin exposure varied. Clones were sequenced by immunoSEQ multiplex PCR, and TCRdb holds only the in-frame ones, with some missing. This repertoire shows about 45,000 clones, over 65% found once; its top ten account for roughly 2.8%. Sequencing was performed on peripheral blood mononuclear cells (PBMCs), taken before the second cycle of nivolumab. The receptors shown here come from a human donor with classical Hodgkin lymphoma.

Here the CDR3 DNA reads TGCAGCGTTGGGGGGGGGTACGAGCAGTACTTC. This sequence encodes CSVGGGYEQYF. The genes are TRBV29-1 and TRBJ2-7; TRBD2 aligns across 7 bases. V lost 4 bases to trimming and J lost 4 bases; unmatched junction nucleotides: 1. Germline CDR1 is SQVTM and CDR2 is ANQGSEA. The CDR3 extends over 11 amino acids.

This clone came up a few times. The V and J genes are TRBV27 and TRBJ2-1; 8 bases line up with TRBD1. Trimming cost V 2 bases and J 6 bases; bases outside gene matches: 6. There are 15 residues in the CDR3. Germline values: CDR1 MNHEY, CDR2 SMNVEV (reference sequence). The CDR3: CASSLDRGTLNEQFF. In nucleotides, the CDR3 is TGTGCCAGCAGTTTAGACAGGGGAACCCTCAATGAGCAGTTCTTC.

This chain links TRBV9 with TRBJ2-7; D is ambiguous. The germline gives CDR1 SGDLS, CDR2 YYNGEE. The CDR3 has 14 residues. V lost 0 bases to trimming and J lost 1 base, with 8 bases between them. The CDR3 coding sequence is TGTGCCAGCAGCGTAGAGGCCAGGTCCTACGAGCAGTACTTC. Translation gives CASSVEARSYEQYF.